This T cell receptor beta chain was captured in a study of T cell clones after liver transplantation. Sequencing was performed with immunoSEQ multiplex PCR; in TCRdb, only in-frame clones are kept and a portion is missing. The table records some 11,000 clones, under 75% of them present only once. This clone was detected once. Sequenced here: CD8+ T cells from blood, sampled at the 22-month timepoint. The source of this sequence is a human patient who received a liver transplant. Some T cells may trace back to the graft donor.

The chain's CDR3 is CASSLFPGGDTGELFF. CDR3 bases: TGTGCCAGCAGCTTATTTCCAGGGGGCGACACCGGGGAGCTGTTTTTT. V and J are TRBV11-2 and TRBJ2-2; 8 bases are a match to TRBD1. Unmatched junction bases numbered 5, after V lost 2 bases and J lost 3 bases. Germline CDR1 is SGHAT and CDR2 is FQNNGV. The CDR3 is 16 residues long.